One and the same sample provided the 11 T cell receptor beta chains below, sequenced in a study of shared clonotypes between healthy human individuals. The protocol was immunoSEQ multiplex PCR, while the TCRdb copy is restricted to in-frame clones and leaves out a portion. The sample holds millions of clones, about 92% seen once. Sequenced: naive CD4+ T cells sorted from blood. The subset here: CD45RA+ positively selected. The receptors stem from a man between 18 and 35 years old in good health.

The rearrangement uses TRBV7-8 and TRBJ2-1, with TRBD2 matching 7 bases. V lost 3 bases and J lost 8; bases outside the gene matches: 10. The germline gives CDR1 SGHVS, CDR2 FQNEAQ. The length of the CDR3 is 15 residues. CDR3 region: CASSFRREGYYEQFF. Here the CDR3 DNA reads TGTGCCAGCAGCTTTCGGAGGGAGGGTTACTATGAGCAGTTCTTC.

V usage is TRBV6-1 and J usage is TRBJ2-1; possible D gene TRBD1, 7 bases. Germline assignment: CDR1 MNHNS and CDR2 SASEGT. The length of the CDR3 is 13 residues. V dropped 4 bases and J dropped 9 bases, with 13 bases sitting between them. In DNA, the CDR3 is TGTGCCAGCAGTGTGGGGCAGGGGGGTGAGCAGTTCTTC. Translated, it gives CASSVGQGGEQFF.

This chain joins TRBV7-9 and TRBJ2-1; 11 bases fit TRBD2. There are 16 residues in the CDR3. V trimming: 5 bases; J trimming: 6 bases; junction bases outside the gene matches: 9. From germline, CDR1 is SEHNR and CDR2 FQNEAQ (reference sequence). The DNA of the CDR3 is TGTGCCAGCAGCGCAATACTAGCGGGAGTCCGCAATGAGCAGTTCTTC. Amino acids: CASSAILAGVRNEQFF.

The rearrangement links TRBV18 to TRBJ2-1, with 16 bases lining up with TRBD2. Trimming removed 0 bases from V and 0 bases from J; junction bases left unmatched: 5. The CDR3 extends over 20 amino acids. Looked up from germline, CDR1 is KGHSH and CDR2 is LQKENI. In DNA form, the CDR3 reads TGTGCCAGCTCACCACCGGGGACTAGCGGGGGGGGAAGCTCCTACAATGAGCAGTTCTTC. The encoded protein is CASSPPGTSGGGSSYNEQFF.

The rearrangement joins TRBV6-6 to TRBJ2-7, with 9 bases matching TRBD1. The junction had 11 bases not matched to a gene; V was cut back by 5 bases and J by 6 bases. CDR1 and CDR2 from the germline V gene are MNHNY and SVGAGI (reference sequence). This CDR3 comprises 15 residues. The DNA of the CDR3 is TGTGCCAGCAGTACCCCGGGACAGGGCCTGAGCGAGCAGTACTTC. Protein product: CASSTPGQGLSEQYF.

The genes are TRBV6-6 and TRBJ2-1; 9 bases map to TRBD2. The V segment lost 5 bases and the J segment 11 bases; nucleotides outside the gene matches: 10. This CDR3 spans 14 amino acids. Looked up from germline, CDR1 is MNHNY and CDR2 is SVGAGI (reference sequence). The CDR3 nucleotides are TGTGCCAGCAGTACACGGGGGACTAGCACAAAGCAGTTCTTC. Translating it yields CASSTRGTSTKQFF.

The CDR3: CASSSAGGKVETQYF. The CDR3 region has the DNA TGCGCCAGCAGCTCCGCGGGAGGGAAGGTAGAGACCCAGTACTTC. The chain joins TRBV5-1 to TRBJ2-5, with 9 bases fitting TRBD2. This CDR3 spans 15 amino acids. The J segment lost 4 bases and the V segment lost 3 bases, leaving 7 bases of the junction unmatched. Germline V lookup: CDR1 SGHRS, CDR2 YFSETQ.

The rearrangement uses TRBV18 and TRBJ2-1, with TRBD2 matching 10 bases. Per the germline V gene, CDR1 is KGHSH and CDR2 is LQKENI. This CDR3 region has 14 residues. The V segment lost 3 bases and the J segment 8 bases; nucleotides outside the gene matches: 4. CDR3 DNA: TGTGCCAGCTCACCGGCTAGCGGGAGAGATGAGCAGTTCTTC. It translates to CASSPASGRDEQFF.

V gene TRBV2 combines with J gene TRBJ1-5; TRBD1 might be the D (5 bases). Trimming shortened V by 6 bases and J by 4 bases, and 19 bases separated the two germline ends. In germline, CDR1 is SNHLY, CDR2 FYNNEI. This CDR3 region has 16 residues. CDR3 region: CASSGDGTPRNQPQHF. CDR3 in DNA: TGTGCCAGCAGCGGAGACGGGACTCCTAGAAATCAGCCCCAGCATTTT.

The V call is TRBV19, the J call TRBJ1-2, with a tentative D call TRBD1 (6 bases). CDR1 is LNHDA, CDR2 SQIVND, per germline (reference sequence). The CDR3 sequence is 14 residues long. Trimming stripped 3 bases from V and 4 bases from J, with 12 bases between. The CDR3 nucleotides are TGTGCCAGTAGTATGGTGGACAGTATCTATGGCTACACCTTC. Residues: CASSMVDSIYGYTF.

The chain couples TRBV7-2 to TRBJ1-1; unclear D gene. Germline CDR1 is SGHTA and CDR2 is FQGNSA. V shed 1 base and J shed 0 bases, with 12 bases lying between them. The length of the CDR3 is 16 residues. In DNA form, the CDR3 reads TGTGCCAGCAGCTTAGAGTCGTGGGATATGAACACTGAAGCTTTCTTT. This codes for CASSLESWDMNTEAFF. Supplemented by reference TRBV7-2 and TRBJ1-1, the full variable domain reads GAGVSQSPSNKVTEKGKDVELRCDPISGHTALYWYRQSLGQGLEFLIYFQGNSAPDKSGLPSDRFSAERTGGSVSTLTIQRTQQEDSAVYLCASSLESWDMNTEAFFGQGTRLTVV.